This paragraph covers one TCR beta chain sequence. No antigen is known for it. Produced via immunoSEQ multiplex PCR; TCRdb's table is partial and in-frame only. The sample consists of roughly 96,000 clones, 80% to 90% of them appearing once. These data are taken from a study of T cell responses to AZD1222 COVID-19 vaccine. Points from the study as a whole: In all cases, repertoires were sampled only after the peak T cell response. Baseline antibody screening turned up just a handful of seropositive AZD1222 recipients. Reportedly, nearly half of unique spike TCRs recognized epitopes outside B.1.351/B.1.1.7 mutations. White British people made up most donors, females outnumbered males, and clonal diversity was possibly underestimated.

Trimming stripped 0 bases from V and 1 base from J, with 6 bases between. The CDR3 is 13 amino acids. Germline values: CDR1 GTSNPN, CDR2 SVGIG (reference sequence). The sequenced sample was peripheral blood, obtained on day 0 of AZD1222 vaccination. This chain connects TRBV30 to TRBJ1-1; unclear D gene. The clonotype was recovered from an adult in good health. For the CDR3, the DNA is TGTGCCTGGAGTGTACAAGAGAACACTGAAGCTTTCTTT. Translation: CAWSVQENTEAFF.